The 23 T cell receptor beta chains in this list originate from one sample, sequenced in a study of T cell responses to AZD1222 COVID-19 vaccine. Libraries were prepared by immunoSEQ multiplex PCR; TCRdb keeps only in-frame clonotypes and omits some of them. Here the sample spans about 180,000 clones, approximately 92% being singletons. Specimen: peripheral blood, collected on day 0 of AZD1222 vaccination. Receptors originate from an adult in good health.

The chain has TRBV18 and TRBJ1-1; D is ambiguous. The germline V gene has CDR1 KGHSH and CDR2 LQKENI. V dropped 6 bases and J dropped 5 bases, with 16 bases sitting between them. This CDR3 spans 14 amino acids. CDR3 protein: CASSLEYSGTEAFF. The CDR3 DNA reads as TGTGCCAGCTCTCTCGAGTATAGTGGGACTGAAGCTTTCTTT.

The rearrangement uses TRBV14 and TRBJ1-1; D is ambiguous. The CDR3 has 14 amino acids. Germline V gives CDR1 SGHDN, CDR2 FVKESK. V was shortened by 4 bases and J by 5 bases, with 14 bases between the two germline ends. The CDR3 nucleotides are TGTGCCAGCAGCCCGGAAGGGCAGCGGACTGAAGCTTTCTTT. Protein product: CASSPEGQRTEAFF.

This clone was observed once. V is TRBV18 and J is TRBJ1-1; D remains unclear. Germline CDR1 is KGHSH and CDR2 is LQKENI. V lost 2 bases, J lost 7 bases, and 8 bases lay in between. The length of the CDR3 is 12 residues. The CDR3 here is CASSPVKHEAFF. The CDR3 bases are TGTGCCAGCTCACCAGTTAAGCATGAAGCTTTCTTT.

The chain has TRBV6-1 and TRBJ2-7; 8 bases line up with TRBD2. Germline CDR1 and CDR2: MNHNS and SASEGT. The CDR3 sequence is 13 residues long. Losses at the gene ends were 3 bases for V and 5 bases for J; bases not matched to a gene: 3. In DNA form, the CDR3 reads TGTGCCAGCAGTGATGGTAGCGGGAACGAGCAGTACTTC. Residues: CASSDGSGNEQYF.

V gene TRBV6-4 combines with J gene TRBJ2-1; the match to TRBD2 covers 8 bases. V gave up 3 bases and J gave up 3 bases; unmatched junction bases: 7. Germline assignment: CDR1 MRHNA and CDR2 SNTAGT. The CDR3 spans 16 residues. The CDR3 spells CASSETGTSGYNEQFF. In DNA form, the CDR3 reads TGTGCCAGCAGTGAGACAGGAACTAGCGGCTACAATGAGCAGTTCTTC.

V gene TRBV2 combines with J gene TRBJ2-7; 10 nucleotides line up with TRBD1. V trimming: 5 bases; J trimming: 4 bases; junction bases outside the gene matches: 5. CDR1 is SNHLY, CDR2 FYNNEI, per germline. The CDR3 covers 14 residues. The chain's CDR3 is CASSSGTGVYEQYF. CDR3 bases: TGTGCCAGCAGTTCCGGGACAGGGGTGTACGAGCAGTACTTC.

The genes are TRBV10-2 and TRBJ2-7, with D perhaps TRBD2 (5 bases). Germline V gene lookup returns CDR1 WSHSY and CDR2 SAAADI. V lost 8 bases, J lost 2 bases, and 19 bases lay in between. The CDR3 loop spans 15 amino acids. The CDR3 region is CASSRRSPKPYEQYF. The CDR3 bases are TGCGCCAGCTCCCGGAGGTCTCCGAAACCCTACGAGCAGTACTTC.

The chain employs TRBV6-5 and TRBJ1-5; 7 bases line up with TRBD1. This CDR3 is 14 amino acids long. Trimming took 7 bases from V and 1 from J; bases not matched to a gene: 4. Per the germline V gene, CDR1 is MNHEY and CDR2 is SVGAGI. This chain's CDR3 is CASKMGQSNQPQHF. Written as DNA, the CDR3 is TGTGCCAGCAAAATGGGACAGAGCAATCAGCCCCAGCATTTT.

V is TRBV18 and J is TRBJ2-3; D may match TRBD1 or TRBD2 (5 bases each). The CDR3 has 16 residues. The ends were cut back, 2 bases at V and 6 bases at J, with 18 bases in the middle. Germline V gene sequence: CDR1 KGHSH, CDR2 LQKENI. The CDR3 region has the DNA TGTGCCAGCTCACCAGGAAGAGGGGTGTTTTCGGATACGCAGTATTTT. Translation gives CASSPGRGVFSDTQYF.

The rearrangement links TRBV29-1 to TRBJ2-7; 8 positions agree with TRBD1. The germline gives CDR1 SQVTM, CDR2 ANQGSEA. Trimming took 3 bases from V and 2 from J; bases not matched to a gene: 9. The CDR3 length is 15 residues. This CDR3 reads CSVDTGGSVTYEQYF. CDR3 in DNA: TGCAGCGTTGATACAGGGGGGTCAGTTACCTACGAGCAGTACTTC.

This chain connects TRBV19 to TRBJ1-1; D unresolved. The V gene lost 6 bases and the J gene lost 1 base, with 15 bases spanning the gap. Germline V gene data show CDR1 as LNHDA and CDR2 as SQIVND (reference sequence). The CDR3 runs 15 residues. CDR3 in DNA: TGTGCCAGTAGGGCGAGCCACAGTCCGAACACTGAAGCTTTCTTT. Amino acid sequence: CASRASHSPNTEAFF. The full variable domain, rest sourced from reference TRBV19 and TRBJ1-1, is DGGITQSPKYLFRKEGQNVTLSCEQNLNHDAMYWYRQDPGQGLRLIYYSQIVNDFQKGDIAEGYSVSREKKESFPLTVTSAQKNPTAFYLCASRASHSPNTEAFFGQGTRLTVV.

The J gene is TRBJ1-1, the V gene TRBV2, with D possibly matching TRBD1 (6 bases). The germline V gene has CDR1 SNHLY and CDR2 FYNNEI. The CDR3 has 13 residues. V lost 8 bases to trimming and J lost 0 bases, with 10 bases between them. The CDR3: CASADSMNTEAFF. In nucleotides, the CDR3 is TGTGCCAGCGCGGACAGCATGAACACTGAAGCTTTCTTT. Supplemented by reference TRBV2 and TRBJ1-1, the full variable domain reads EPEVTQTPSHQVTQMGQEVILRCVPISNHLYFYWYRQILGQKVEFLVSFYNNEISEKSEIFDDQFSVERPDGSNFTLKIRSTKLEDSAMYFCASADSMNTEAFFGQGTRLTVV.

This chain links TRBV5-1 with TRBJ1-1; D perhaps matches TRBD1 (6 bases). Germline CDR1 reads SGHRS; CDR2 reads YFSETQ. This CDR3 contains 14 residues. Trimming cost V 4 bases and J 4 bases, with 14 bases left between them. CDR3 bases: TGCGCCAGCAGCGGAGTTCAGGGGCGCACTGAAGCTTTCTTT. It yields the protein CASSGVQGRTEAFF.

The chain uses TRBV27 and TRBJ1-6, with 8 nucleotides matching TRBD1. Germline CDR1 is MNHEY and CDR2 is SMNVEV (reference sequence). The V gene end was trimmed by 10 bases and the J gene end by 0 bases; junction bases not matched to a gene: 5. The CDR3 runs to 15 residues. As DNA, the CDR3 is TGTGCCACCACAGGGGGAAGCTCCTATAATTCACCCCTCCACTTT. This encodes CATTGGSSYNSPLHF.

J is TRBJ2-3 and V is TRBV2; 10 bases match TRBD2. V shed 7 bases and J 0 bases; nucleotides not matched to a gene: 16. The CDR3 sequence is 19 residues long. Germline CDR1 is SNHLY and CDR2 is FYNNEI. The CDR3 sequence is CASTLRLAGVGKSTDTQYF. The DNA for the CDR3 is TGTGCCAGCACCCTTCGGCTAGCGGGGGTGGGGAAGAGCACAGATACGCAGTATTTT.

The V call is TRBV4-2, the J call TRBJ1-1, with D perhaps matching TRBD1 (6 bases). There are 16 residues in the CDR3. Germline CDR1 is LGHNA and CDR2 is YNFKEQ. V was shortened by 4 bases and J by 6 bases, with 21 bases between the two germline ends. The DNA of the CDR3 is TGTGCCAGCAGCCTTATCCGGGGGACAAGAACCGCTGAAGCTTTCTTT. Residues: CASSLIRGTRTAEAFF.

The V gene is TRBV6-5, the J gene TRBJ2-7; possibly TRBD2 for D (5 bases). The CDR3 contains 15 residues. The V end was cut by 5 bases, the J end by 0 bases, with 14 bases between. Germline CDR1 MNHEY, CDR2 SVGAGI. In DNA form, the CDR3 reads TGTGCCAGCAGTCCCGGGATCACCGGCTCCTACGAGCAGTACTTC. Its translation: CASSPGITGSYEQYF.

CDR3 DNA sequence: TGCGCCAGCAGTCAATTTAGGGGGCGCGCTCAGCCCCAGCATTTT. The encoded protein is CASSQFRGRAQPQHF. The chain combines TRBV23-1 with TRBJ1-5; 7 bases agree with TRBD1. TRBV23-1 counts as an open reading frame of uncertain function. Trimming at V came to 1 base and at J to 6 bases, leaving 6 bases not matched to a gene. The length of the CDR3 is 15 residues.

The rearrangement uses TRBV6-1 and TRBJ1-6; D might be TRBD1 (5 bases). CDR3 length equals 15 residues. Per the germline V gene, CDR1 is MNHNS and CDR2 is SASEGT. V was cut by 2 bases and J by 5 bases, with 10 bases left in between. CDR3 nucleotides: TGTGCCAGCAGTGAACAGGGATACAATAATTCACCCCTCCACTTT. It encodes CASSEQGYNNSPLHF.

On this clone itself: At one end the junction does not follow the germline gene, possibly because of a read error. V gene TRBV7-9 combines with J gene TRBJ1-1; D is unresolved. The CDR3 length is 12 residues. Looked up from germline, CDR1 is SEHNR and CDR2 is FQNEAQ (reference sequence). This chain's CDR3 is CASSLRNPEAFF. The DNA of the CDR3 is TGTGCCAGCAGCCTACGCAACCCTGAGGCTTTCTTT.

This chain joins TRBV13 and TRBJ1-2; 7 nucleotides match TRBD1. The CDR3 consists of 17 residues. Germline V CDR1 and CDR2: PRHDT, FYEKMQ (reference sequence). V shed 5 bases, J shed 5 bases, and the junction held 17 bases outside the gene matches. The CDR3 bases are TGTGCCAGCAGCCCGCGGGACAGCCTAGCAAACCTTTATGGCTACACCTTC. Its translation: CASSPRDSLANLYGYTF. Drawing the rest from reference TRBV13 and TRBJ1-2, the complete variable domain is AAGVIQSPRHLIKEKRETATLKCYPIPRHDTVYWYQQGPGQDPQFLISFYEKMQSDKGSIPDRFSAQQFSDYHSELNMSSLELGDSALYFCASSPRDSLANLYGYTFGSGTRLTVV.

The chain has TRBV27 and TRBJ2-7; the D gene is possibly TRBD2 (6 bases). Trimming pared 4 bases from V and 6 bases from J, leaving 10 bases between. The CDR3 is made up of 12 amino acids. Germline-derived CDR1 and CDR2 are MNHEY and SMNVEV (reference sequence). CDR3 protein: CASSSRRAEQYF. The CDR3 bases are TGTGCCAGCAGTTCCCGGAGGGCCGAGCAGTACTTC.

This sequence joins TRBV6-2 or TRBV6-3 and TRBJ1-2; 7 positions match TRBD1. In germline, CDR1 is MNHEY, CDR2 SVGEGT. The junction had 7 bases not matched to a gene; V was cut back by 0 bases and J by 6 bases. The CDR3 length is 15 residues. The CDR3 DNA reads as TGTGCCAGCAGTTACTCGGCCTCAGGGGGACATGGCTACACCTTC. Translated, it gives CASSYSASGGHGYTF.